The 26 T cell receptor beta chains reported below all come from one sample, sequenced in a study of control samples from healthy donors and cancer patients. Sequencing was performed with immunoSEQ multiplex PCR; in TCRdb, only in-frame clones are kept and a portion is missing. The repertoire has 100,000 to 150,000 clones, over 80% of them found once; the top ten carry around 2.1%. The sample consisted of blood. These receptors originate from a woman in her forties or fifties in good health.

The chain links TRBV7-2 to TRBJ1-1; D perhaps matches TRBD1 (5 bases). Trimming pared 4 bases from V and 0 bases from J, leaving 12 bases between. This CDR3 has 15 residues. Per germline, CDR1 SGHTA and CDR2 FQGNSA. The CDR3 coding sequence is TGTGCCAGCAGCTCAGGGACTTATATGAACACTGAAGCTTTCTTT. This sequence encodes CASSSGTYMNTEAFF.

V gene TRBV19 combines with J gene TRBJ2-7; a possible D gene is TRBD1 (6 bases). This CDR3 is 13 amino acids long. Germline-derived CDR1 and CDR2 are LNHDA and SQIVND (reference sequence). Trimming took off 5 bases at V and 4 bases at J, with 12 bases between the two ends. The CDR3 nucleotides read TGTGCCAGTAGTCCGGGACACGGTTACGAGCAGTACTTC. This sequence encodes CASSPGHGYEQYF. The variable domain in full, with the rest retrieved from reference TRBV19 and TRBJ2-7, is DGGITQSPKYLFRKEGQNVTLSCEQNLNHDAMYWYRQDPGQGLRLIYYSQIVNDFQKGDIAEGYSVSREKKESFPLTVTSAQKNPTAFYLCASSPGHGYEQYFGPGTRLTVT.

In its sample, this clone is medium-sized. The CDR3 reads CASTSGLDRGWCSNQPQHF. The CDR3 nucleotides are TGTGCCAGCACTTCTGGGCTCGACAGGGGTTGGTGCAGCAATCAGCCCCAGCATTTT. V is TRBV6-4 and J is TRBJ1-5; TRBD1 aligns across 8 bases. The CDR3 covers 19 residues. Per germline, CDR1 MRHNA and CDR2 SNTAGT. Trimming removed 7 bases from V and 1 base from J; junction bases left unmatched: 18.

CDR3 residues: CASRAGEKLFF. In DNA, the CDR3 is TGTGCCAGCAGAGCTGGTGAAAAACTGTTTTTT. The chain links TRBV12-3 or TRBV12-4 to TRBJ1-4; D is unclear. CDR3 length: 11 amino acids. The V and J ends lost 6 bases and 7 bases respectively, with 6 bases between them.

The chain is built from TRBV19 and TRBJ1-1; 9 positions agree with TRBD1. The CDR3 is made up of 14 amino acids. V lost 5 bases and J lost 4; bases outside the gene matches: 5. Germline values: CDR1 LNHDA, CDR2 SQIVND (reference sequence). CDR3 protein: CASSYKDRGTEAFF. Here the CDR3 DNA reads TGTGCCAGTAGTTATAAGGACAGGGGCACTGAAGCTTTCTTT.

This chain connects TRBV10-2 to TRBJ2-7; perhaps TRBD2 as D (6 bases). The CDR3 sequence is 15 residues long. CDR1 WSHSY and CDR2 SAAADI come from the germline V gene. V lost 7 bases to trimming and J lost 0 bases, with 16 bases between them. The CDR3 loop reads CASTQRRGYSYEQYF. The CDR3 coding sequence is TGCGCCAGCACCCAACGGCGGGGCTACTCCTACGAGCAGTACTTC.

About this clone: Other DNA variants within this sample encode the same CDR3. The chain links TRBV30 to TRBJ1-1; TRBD1 is a possible D gene (5 bases). V was trimmed by 1 base and J by 4 bases, leaving 7 bases between them. The CDR3 loop spans 12 amino acids. Germline V CDR1 and CDR2: GTSNPN, SVGIG (reference sequence). The CDR3 sequence: CAWSGGTTEAFF. CDR3 nucleotides: TGTGCCTGGAGTGGGGGGACCACTGAAGCTTTCTTT.

This chain uses TRBV7-2 with TRBJ2-3, with 8 bases lining up with TRBD2. Germline CDR1 is SGHTA and CDR2 is FQGNSA. This CDR3 comprises 13 residues. With 6 bases clipped from V and 3 bases from J, the junction kept 2 bases outside the gene matches. The CDR3 region has the DNA TGTGCCAGCAGTGTAGCGGGGACAGATACGCAGTATTTT. It is translated as CASSVAGTDTQYF.

The chain employs TRBV11-2 and TRBJ1-2, with a weak D call TRBD1 (6 bases). V was shortened by 5 bases and J by 5 bases, with 15 bases between the two germline ends. The V gene's germline CDR1 is SGHAT and CDR2 FQNNGV. This CDR3 has 14 amino acids. This CDR3 is CASSPSGGPYGYTF. DNA for the CDR3: TGTGCCAGCAGCCCCAGTGGGGGCCCATATGGCTACACCTTC.

The count of this clone is one. The V call is TRBV5-5, the J call TRBJ2-7, with TRBD2 as a possible D gene (7 bases). Germline CDR1 reads SGHKS; CDR2 reads YYEKEE (reference sequence). Between the trimmed V and J ends, which lost 6 bases and 5 bases, there was a span of 15 bases. The CDR3 runs 13 residues. The CDR3 region has the DNA TGTGCCAGCAAACAGAGGGGGGGCAACGAGCAGTACTTC. It translates to CASKQRGGNEQYF.

The table lists this clone with a few counts. The genes are TRBV19 and TRBJ1-5; the D is unclear. The CDR3 is 18 amino acids. CDR1 is LNHDA and CDR2 is SQIVND in the germline V gene (reference sequence). V lost 4 bases to trimming and J lost 3 bases, with 22 bases between them. The CDR3 DNA follows: TGTGCCAGTAGTAGGAGACGAACGGATTCGGGTAACAATCAGCCCCAGCATTTT. This gives the protein CASSRRRTDSGNNQPQHF.

This chain links TRBV5-1 with TRBJ2-3; a possible D gene is TRBD1 (6 bases). The germline CDR1 and CDR2 sequences are SGHRS and YFSETQ. The length of the CDR3 is 13 residues. The V end was cut by 6 bases, the J end by 5 bases, with 13 bases between. In DNA form, the CDR3 reads TGCGCCAGCACCTTACAGGGTCGAGATACGCAGTATTTT. Residues: CASTLQGRDTQYF.

The gene calls are TRBV7-9 and TRBJ2-4, with TRBD2 matching 9 bases. V lost 6 bases and J lost 9; bases outside the gene matches: 3. The germline V gene has CDR1 SEHNR and CDR2 FQNEAQ (reference sequence). The CDR3 has 12 amino acids. The CDR3 sequence: CASRREGGIQYF. Written as DNA, the CDR3 is TGTGCCAGCAGGCGGGAGGGAGGCATTCAGTACTTC. Supplemented by reference TRBV7-9 and TRBJ2-4, the full variable domain reads DTGVSQNPRHKITKRGQNVTFRCDPISEHNRLYWYRQTLGQGPEFLTYFQNEAQLEKSRLLSDRFSAERPKGSFSTLEIQRTEQGDSAMYLCASRREGGIQYFGAGTRLSVL.

The gene calls are TRBV5-1 and TRBJ2-7; D is unresolved. This CDR3 has 11 residues. V was cut by 3 bases and J by 7 bases, with 8 bases left in between. Germline V gene sequence: CDR1 SGHRS, CDR2 YFSETQ. CDR3 protein: CASSSEHEQYF. The CDR3 DNA is TGCGCCAGCAGCTCGGAGCATGAGCAGTACTTC.

This sequence joins TRBV5-1 and TRBJ1-4; D not certain. Germline values: CDR1 SGHRS, CDR2 YFSETQ. The CDR3 sequence is 13 residues long. Trimming shortened V by 0 bases and J by 7 bases, and 7 bases separated the two germline ends. CDR3 nucleotides: TGCGCCAGCAGCTTGGACGGAATTGAAAAACTGTTTTTT. Amino acid sequence: CASSLDGIEKLFF. Combining the CDR3 with reference TRBV5-1 and TRBJ1-4 gives the whole variable domain KAGVTQTPRYLIKTRGQQVTLSCSPISGHRSVSWYQQTPGQGLQFLFEYFSETQRNKGNFPGRFSGRQFSNSRSEMNVSTLELGDSALYLCASSLDGIEKLFFGSGTQLSVL.

The chain links TRBV6-5 to TRBJ1-1; D not resolved. Germline loops: CDR1 MNHEY, CDR2 SVGAGI. The germline V and J ends were trimmed by 2 bases and 0 bases, with 7 bases remaining between them. The CDR3 spans 14 residues. The CDR3 sequence is CASSYGGMNTEAFF. The CDR3 DNA follows: TGTGCCAGCAGTTACGGCGGGATGAACACTGAAGCTTTCTTT.

This clone was counted once. The rearrangement joins TRBV19 to TRBJ1-2, with TRBD1 matching 8 bases. There are 14 residues in the CDR3. The V gene end was trimmed by 10 bases and the J gene end by 2 bases; junction bases not matched to a gene: 9. Germline lookup yields CDR1 LNHDA and CDR2 SQIVND (reference sequence). The CDR3 DNA follows: TGTGCCATCCGCGCAGGGGGCGGGAACTATGGCTACACCTTC. Its protein product is CAIRAGGGNYGYTF. Filled out from reference TRBV19 and TRBJ1-2, the complete variable domain reads DGGITQSPKYLFRKEGQNVTLSCEQNLNHDAMYWYRQDPGQGLRLIYYSQIVNDFQKGDIAEGYSVSREKKESFPLTVTSAQKNPTAFYLCAIRAGGGNYGYTFGSGTRLTVV.

The chain links TRBV6-5 to TRBJ2-7, with D hard to call. V was trimmed by 8 bases and J by 1 base, leaving 15 bases between them. CDR1 MNHEY and CDR2 SVGAGI come from the germline V gene. The CDR3 has 14 amino acids. CDR3 amino acids: CASYSLARSYEQYF. CDR3 sequence (DNA): TGTGCCAGCTATTCCCTGGCCAGATCCTACGAGCAGTACTTC.

The genes are TRBV27 and TRBJ2-7; D gene ambiguous. The CDR3 has 12 residues. The ends were cut back, 6 bases at V and 2 bases at J, with 8 bases in the middle. From germline, CDR1 is MNHEY and CDR2 SMNVEV (reference sequence). The CDR3 DNA is TGTGCCAGCAGGACCGTTACCTACGAGCAGTACTTC. Protein product: CASRTVTYEQYF.

The chain recombines TRBV14 with TRBJ1-2, with a weak D call TRBD1 (5 bases). Trimming shortened V by 0 bases and J by 8 bases, and 10 bases separated the two germline ends. Germline CDR1 is SGHDN and CDR2 is FVKESK. The CDR3 sequence is 13 residues long. CDR3 DNA: TGTGCCAGCAGCCAAGAGGGGGGTGGGGGCTACACCTTC. Protein: CASSQEGGGGYTF.

This chain links TRBV30 with TRBJ2-3; D uncertain. V gave up 0 bases and J gave up 5 bases, with 6 bases separating them. Germline assignment: CDR1 GTSNPN and CDR2 SVGIG (reference sequence). The CDR3 runs to 12 residues. In DNA form, the CDR3 reads TGTGCCTGGAGTGTACCAGGAGATACGCAGTATTTT. Translated: CAWSVPGDTQYF.

This chain uses TRBV19 with TRBJ2-1; no clear D. The germline V gene has CDR1 LNHDA and CDR2 SQIVND (reference sequence). The CDR3 loop spans 14 amino acids. V lost 3 bases, J lost 10 bases, and 16 bases lay in between. The CDR3, as DNA: TGTGCCAGTAGTATCTCGGGCCTTTTGCAAGAGCAGTTCTTC. Translated, it gives CASSISGLLQEQFF.

The V and J genes are TRBV5-1 and TRBJ1-3; D uncertain. The CDR3 sequence is 15 residues long. CDR1 SGHRS and CDR2 YFSETQ come from the germline V gene. The germline V and J ends were trimmed by 4 bases and 4 bases, with 15 bases remaining between them. The CDR3 nucleotides read TGCGCCAGCAGCCCTATGTTGGGTGCAGGAAACACCATATATTTT. Translation: CASSPMLGAGNTIYF. The variable domain in full, completed from reference TRBV5-1 and TRBJ1-3, reads KAGVTQTPRYLIKTRGQQVTLSCSPISGHRSVSWYQQTPGQGLQFLFEYFSETQRNKGNFPGRFSGRQFSNSRSEMNVSTLELGDSALYLCASSPMLGAGNTIYFGEGSWLTVV.

CDR3 sequence reads: CASSLRGPATNEKLFF. In nucleotides, the CDR3 is TGTGCCAGCAGCTTAAGAGGGCCAGCGACTAATGAAAAACTGTTTTTT. V and J are TRBV7-6 and TRBJ1-4, with D unresolved. The CDR3 consists of 16 residues. Germline-derived CDR1 and CDR2 are SGHVS and FNYEAQ. The V end lost 2 bases, the J end lost 2 bases, and 12 bases lay between the germline ends.

The chain carries TRBV3-1 (or the pseudogene TRBV3-2) and TRBJ2-7; TRBD2 is a possible D gene (5 bases). V was pared by 0 bases and J by 0 bases, with 12 bases between. The germline CDR1 and CDR2 sequences are LGHDT and YNNKEL (reference sequence). The CDR3 length is 16 residues. The CDR3 DNA follows: TGTGCCAGCAGCCAAGATCGGGTGGGGAGCTCCTACGAGCAGTACTTC. Amino acid sequence: CASSQDRVGSSYEQYF.

The rearrangement joins TRBV6-5 to TRBJ2-5; TRBD2 agrees at 9 bases. Unmatched junction bases numbered 9, after V lost 6 bases and J lost 4 bases. Germline lookup yields CDR1 MNHEY and CDR2 SVGAGI. The CDR3 is made up of 15 amino acids. CDR3 residues: CASRGTSSQAETQYF. Here the CDR3 DNA reads TGTGCCAGCAGGGGGACTAGCAGCCAGGCAGAGACCCAGTACTTC.